The clone carrying this T cell receptor beta chain has more than one count but fewer than ten. Its antigen is still unknown. Time point in this sample: patch test 1, 2 weeks after DPC sensitization. Treatment indicated: therapeutic diphenylcyclopropenone sensitization with weekly scalp DPC. Unfractionated whole blood yielded total RNA. This record belongs to a study of human T cells and chemical hapten exposure. About the study: Patients, mostly women, had alopecia areata, alopecia totalis or alopecia universalis. Study-wide results and caveats: Controls formed significantly fewer large CDR3 similarity clusters than expanded TCRs did.

Germline V gene data show CDR1 as MNHEY and CDR2 as SVGEGT. The CDR3 is 14 amino acids. Trimming removed 1 base at V and 5 bases at J, with 11 bases between. Each CDR3 protein is one row after TCRdb ran MiXCR on the RACE reads. The sample holds about 120,000 distinct CDR3 sequences; roughly 13% are singletons and the top ten take approximately 0.92%. This receptor was taken from a man between 18 and 29 years old with alopecia areata. Some clones in this sample may be carry-over from other donors' samples. The chain is built from TRBV6-2 or TRBV6-3 and TRBJ1-1; possible D gene TRBD1, 6 bases. Sample: whole blood, taken in connection with sensitization to the hapten diphenylcyclopropenone (DPC). CDR3 sequence (DNA): TGTGCCAGCAGTTACTTGGGCAGGGGAACTGAAGCTTTCTTT. Amino acid sequence: CASSYLGRGTEAFF.